The source of this T cell receptor (beta chain) is a study of shared clonotypes between healthy human individuals. About this clone itself: Antigen: not known.

Original data processing: Filtering of immunoSEQ junctional sequences could not match full-length read filtering. Some clones are missing from TCRdb's copy, which holds only in-frame ones; the method was immunoSEQ multiplex PCR. That table furnishes V, J and clone size, whereas the DNA furnished D and trimming. The sample has some 2 million clones, 85% to 95% seen once. General study results and limits: As a rule, naive subsets had a larger estimated richness than memory subsets. A handful of donors shared about 4.5% of their naive CD4 clonotypes.

Germline CDR1 SGHRS, CDR2 YFSETQ. Losses at the gene ends were 2 bases for V and 2 bases for J; bases not matched to a gene: 9. This CDR3 is 17 amino acids long. Nashville, Tennessee was home to all donors, who were Caucasian adults. The V and J genes are TRBV5-1 and TRBJ2-2; 7 nucleotides agree with TRBD1. Sequencing input: naive CD4+ T cells sorted from blood. The sample's subset: CD45RA+ positively selected. This sequence was found in a man younger than 35 in good health. CDR3 DNA sequence: TGCGCCAGCAGCTTTATGTTACGGGACAGCAACACCGGGGAGCTGTTTTTT. Amino acid sequence: CASSFMLRDSNTGELFF.